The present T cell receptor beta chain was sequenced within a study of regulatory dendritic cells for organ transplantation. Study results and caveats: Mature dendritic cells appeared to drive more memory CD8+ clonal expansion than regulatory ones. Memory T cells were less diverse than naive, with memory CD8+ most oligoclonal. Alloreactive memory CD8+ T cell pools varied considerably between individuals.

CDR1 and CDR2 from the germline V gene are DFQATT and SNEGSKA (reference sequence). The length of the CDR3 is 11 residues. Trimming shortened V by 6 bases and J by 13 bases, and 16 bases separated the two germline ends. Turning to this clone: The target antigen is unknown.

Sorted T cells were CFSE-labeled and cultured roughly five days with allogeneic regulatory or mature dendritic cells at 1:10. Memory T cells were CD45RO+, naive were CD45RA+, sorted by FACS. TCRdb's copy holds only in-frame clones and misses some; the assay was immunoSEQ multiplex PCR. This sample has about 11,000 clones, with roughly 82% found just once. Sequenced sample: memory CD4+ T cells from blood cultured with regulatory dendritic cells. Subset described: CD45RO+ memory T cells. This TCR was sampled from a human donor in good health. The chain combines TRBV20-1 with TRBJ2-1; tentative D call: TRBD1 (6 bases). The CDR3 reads CSANGQNQQFF. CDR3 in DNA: TGCAGTGCGAACGGACAGAATCAACAGTTCTTC.